Below are 4 T cell receptor beta chains sequenced from a single sample in a study of CD8+ T cells in alopecia areata. Isolated RNA was reverse transcribed into cDNA used as the sequencing template. The method was immunoSEQ multiplex PCR; TCRdb's version includes in-frame clones alone and lacks a portion of them. The sample records more than 200,000 clones, 67% being singletons. The source was CD4+ T cells sorted from blood, collected at week 0. The receptors were sampled from a human donor with alopecia areata.

This chain links TRBV5-1 with TRBJ2-1, with D perhaps matching TRBD1 (5 bases). Looked up from germline, CDR1 is SGHRS and CDR2 is YFSETQ. With 8 bases removed from V and 4 bases from J, the gap between germline ends came to 16 bases. This CDR3 spans 14 amino acids. The CDR3 nucleotides read TGCGCCAGTCGGCCTTCGACAGATTACAATGAGCAGTTCTTC. Residues: CASRPSTDYNEQFF. The complete variable domain, with remaining parts taken from reference TRBV5-1 and TRBJ2-1, reads KAGVTQTPRYLIKTRGQQVTLSCSPISGHRSVSWYQQTPGQGLQFLFEYFSETQRNKGNFPGRFSGRQFSNSRSEMNVSTLELGDSALYLCASRPSTDYNEQFFGPGTRLTVL.

V gene TRBV7-9 combines with J gene TRBJ1-5; D unresolved. This CDR3 contains 14 residues. Trimming took off 5 bases at V and 1 base at J, with 9 bases between the two ends. CDR1 is SEHNR and CDR2 is FQNEAQ in the germline V gene (reference sequence). The CDR3 DNA reads as TGTGCCAGCAGCCTCACTGGGAGCAATCAGCCCCAGCATTTT. Protein sequence: CASSLTGSNQPQHF.

The chain couples TRBV29-1 to TRBJ1-2, with D unclear. Trimming took 3 bases from V and 3 from J, leaving 2 bases between them. Germline lookup yields CDR1 SQVTM and CDR2 ANQGSEA. CDR3 length: 10 residues. The CDR3: CSVDYYGYTF. The CDR3 nucleotides read TGCAGCGTTGACTACTATGGCTACACCTTC. The full variable domain, completed using reference TRBV29-1 and TRBJ1-2, is SAVISQKPSRDICQRGTSLTIQCQVDSQVTMMFWYRQQPGQSLTLIATANQGSEATYESGFVIDKFPISRPNLTFSTLTVSNMSPEDSSIYLCSVDYYGYTFGSGTRLTVV.

The J gene is TRBJ1-4, the V gene TRBV7-9, with 10 bases identical to TRBD1. V was clipped by 5 bases and J by 8 bases; unmatched bases: 11. CDR1 SEHNR and CDR2 FQNEAQ come from the germline V gene (reference sequence). The CDR3 runs to 16 residues. The CDR3 region is CASSPGRGTGDEKLFF. The CDR3 region has the DNA TGTGCCAGCAGCCCAGGACGTGGGACAGGGGACGAAAAACTGTTTTTT.